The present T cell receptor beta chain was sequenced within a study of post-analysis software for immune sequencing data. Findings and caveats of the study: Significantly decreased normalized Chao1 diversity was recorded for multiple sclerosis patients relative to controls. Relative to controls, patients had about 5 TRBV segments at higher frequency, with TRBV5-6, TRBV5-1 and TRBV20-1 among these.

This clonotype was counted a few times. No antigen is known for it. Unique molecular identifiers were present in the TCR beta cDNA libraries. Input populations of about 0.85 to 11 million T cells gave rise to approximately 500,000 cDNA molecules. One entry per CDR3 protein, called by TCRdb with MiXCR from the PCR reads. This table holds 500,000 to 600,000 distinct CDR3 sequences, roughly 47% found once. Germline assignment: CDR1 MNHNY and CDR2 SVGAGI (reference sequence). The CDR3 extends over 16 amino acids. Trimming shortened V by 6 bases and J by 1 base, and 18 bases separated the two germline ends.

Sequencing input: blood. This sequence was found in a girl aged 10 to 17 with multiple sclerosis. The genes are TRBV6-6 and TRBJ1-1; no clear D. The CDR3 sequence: CASSLLGRARNTEAFF. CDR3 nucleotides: TGTGCCAGCAGCCTCCTAGGCCGGGCTCGGAACACTGAAGCTTTCTTT.